This is a list of T cell receptor beta chains from one sample in a study of blood T cell repertoires in COVID-19. Only in-frame clones appear in the TCRdb table, and some are missing; sequencing was by immunoSEQ multiplex PCR. The sample includes more than 120,000 clones, roughly 89% of them seen just once. Sequencing was carried out using peripheral blood. All receptors derive from a human donor in a cohort sampled during active COVID-19. CDR3s include the opening cysteine and the closing phenylalanine or tryptophan. A D gene is named only where the DNA matches it firmly. Clone sizes are given selectively: once, few, many, or a class where the clone is expanded.

CDR3 length	D gene	J gene	V gene	clone size	CDR3 DNA	CDR3 protein
18	-	TRBJ1-6	TRBV7-9	-	TGTGCCAGCAGCCCGAGTCCTGCGGGGAGCTCCTATAATTCACCCCTCCACTTT	CASSPSPAGSSYNSPLHF
14	-	TRBJ1-2	TRBV6-5	once	TGTGCCAGCAAGGGATCGACAGCTAACTATGGCTACACCTTC	CASKGSTANYGYTF
13	-	TRBJ1-1	TRBV12-3/TRBV12-4	-	TGTGCCAGCAGTTCTGGTCGTTACTTTGAAGCTTTCTTT	CASSSGRYFEAFF
15	TRBD2	TRBJ2-5	TRBV5-4	-	TGTGCCAGCACCCAAGCGGGGCACAACCAAGAGACCCAGTACTTC	CASTQAGHNQETQYF
17	TRBD1	TRBJ2-5	TRBV10-3	-	TGTGCCATCAGTGCCTTGTACCGGACAGGGGGCGCAGAGACCCAGTACTTC	CAISALYRTGGAETQYF
15	TRBD2	TRBJ2-1	TRBV5-1	-	TGCGCCAGCAGCTTGGGGACTAGCGGGGGCTATGAGCAGTTCTTC	CASSLGTSGGYEQFF
18	-	TRBJ1-2	TRBV7-3	-	TGTGCCAGCAGCTTAAATCCCCCCGGCCAGGGAAGTCTAGGGGGCTACACCTTC	CASSLNPPGQGSLGGYTF
17	TRBD2	TRBJ2-1	TRBV5-4	-	TGTGCCAGCAGCCCCAAGACTAGCGGGGGGGCGGGCAATGAGCAGTTCTTC	CASSPKTSGGAGNEQFF
14	TRBD2	TRBJ2-7	TRBV7-2	-	TGTGCCAGCAGCTTAAGGAGGGACTACTACGAGCAGTACTTC	CASSLRRDYYEQYF
15	TRBD1	TRBJ1-2	TRBV29-1	once	TGCAGCGTTGATGGTGAATCGGGACAGAACTATGGCTACACCTTC	CSVDGESGQNYGYTF
14	TRBD2	TRBJ2-1	TRBV6-5	-	TGTGCCAGCACTTCTAGCGGGGGGGTCGATGAGCAGTTCTTC	CASTSSGGVDEQFF
16	TRBD1	TRBJ2-5	TRBV7-2	-	TGTGCCAGCAGCCCAAAAACAGGGGTCGGGTGGGAGACCCAGTACTTC	CASSPKTGVGWETQYF